Listed below are T cell receptor beta chains from one sample, sequenced in a study of beta chain features in type 1 diabetes. Generated by immunoSEQ multiplex PCR, the TCRdb table keeps only in-frame clones and is missing some. The data contain around 300,000 clones, 11% of them singletons. Sequences were obtained from naive CD4+ T cells from blood. Receptors originate from a woman in her 30s in good health. Each CDR3 is given with its conserved first and last residue. Fields, in order: V gene, clone size, J gene, D gene, CDR3 protein, CDR3 DNA. The D gene is left open where the match is weak. Clone size appears in some rows only: once, few, many, or a class for an expanded clone.

v_gene: TRBV2
abundance: few
j_gene: TRBJ1-1
d_gene: NA
CDR3aa: CASSGTTEAFF
CDR3nt: TGTGCCAGCAGCGGGACAACTGAAGCTTTCTTT

v_gene: TRBV15
abundance: few
j_gene: TRBJ2-7
d_gene: NA
CDR3aa: CATSRQGGHEQYF
CDR3nt: TGTGCCACCAGCAGGCAGGGGGGCCACGAGCAGTACTTC

v_gene: TRBV30
abundance: NA
j_gene: TRBJ2-7
d_gene: NA
CDR3aa: CAWSVIGYEQYF
CDR3nt: TGTGCCTGGAGTGTAATCGGGTACGAGCAGTACTTC

v_gene: TRBV4-3
abundance: NA
j_gene: TRBJ2-7
d_gene: NA
CDR3aa: CASSQDGRGSYEQYF
CDR3nt: TGCGCCAGCAGCCAAGATGGTCGGGGATCCTACGAGCAGTACTTC

v_gene: TRBV7-8
abundance: NA
j_gene: TRBJ2-1
d_gene: TRBD2
CDR3aa: CASSLKLAESNEQFF
CDR3nt: TGTGCCAGCAGCTTAAAACTAGCGGAGTCCAATGAGCAGTTCTTC

v_gene: TRBV7-2
abundance: NA
j_gene: TRBJ2-7
d_gene: TRBD1
CDR3aa: CASTTYRGDEQYF
CDR3nt: TGTGCCAGCACCACTTACAGGGGCGACGAGCAGTACTTC

v_gene: TRBV29-1
abundance: NA
j_gene: TRBJ2-1
d_gene: NA
CDR3aa: CSVTGSYNEQFF
CDR3nt: TGCAGCGTTACGGGTTCTTACAATGAGCAGTTCTTC

v_gene: TRBV28
abundance: few
j_gene: TRBJ1-2
d_gene: NA
CDR3aa: CASSQDPYGYTF
CDR3nt: TGTGCCAGCAGTCAGGATCCCTATGGCTACACCTTC

v_gene: TRBV11-2
abundance: NA
j_gene: TRBJ2-1
d_gene: NA
CDR3aa: CASSLAARGNEQFF
CDR3nt: TGTGCCAGCAGCTTAGCCGCACGGGGGAATGAGCAGTTCTTC

v_gene: TRBV18
abundance: NA
j_gene: TRBJ2-1
d_gene: NA
CDR3aa: CASSPGLLRNEQFF
CDR3nt: TGTGCCAGCTCACCCGGACTACTTAGGAATGAGCAGTTCTTC

v_gene: TRBV11-2
abundance: NA
j_gene: TRBJ2-3
d_gene: NA
CDR3aa: CASSPGDGVTDTQYF
CDR3nt: TGTGCCAGCAGCCCAGGGGACGGCGTCACAGATACGCAGTATTTT

v_gene: TRBV9
abundance: NA
j_gene: TRBJ1-2
d_gene: NA
CDR3aa: CASSVVSDSYGYTF
CDR3nt: TGTGCCAGCAGCGTAGTCTCGGACAGCTATGGCTACACCTTC

v_gene: TRBV2
abundance: NA
j_gene: TRBJ1-5
d_gene: TRBD1
CDR3aa: CASSSQGASNQPQHF
CDR3nt: TGTGCCAGCAGTTCACAGGGGGCTAGCAATCAGCCCCAGCATTTT

v_gene: TRBV7-2
abundance: NA
j_gene: TRBJ2-2
d_gene: TRBD2
CDR3aa: CASSLELLAGNTGELFF
CDR3nt: TGTGCCAGCAGCTTAGAGCTGCTAGCGGGGAACACCGGGGAGCTGTTTTTT

v_gene: TRBV5-1
abundance: few
j_gene: TRBJ2-3
d_gene: NA
CDR3aa: CASSLGQEADTQYF
CDR3nt: TGCGCCAGCAGCTTGGGACAGGAGGCAGATACGCAGTATTTT

v_gene: TRBV15
abundance: few
j_gene: TRBJ1-1
d_gene: NA
CDR3aa: CATSRQGNTEAFF
CDR3nt: TGTGCCACCAGCAGACAGGGGAACACTGAAGCTTTCTTT

v_gene: TRBV18
abundance: once
j_gene: TRBJ1-2
d_gene: NA
CDR3aa: CASSPDSYGYTF
CDR3nt: TGTGCCAGCTCACCGGACAGTTATGGCTACACCTTC

v_gene: TRBV7-3
abundance: few
j_gene: TRBJ2-2
d_gene: NA
CDR3aa: CASSLMGRGQANTGELFF
CDR3nt: TGTGCCAGCAGCTTAATGGGAAGGGGACAAGCGAACACCGGGGAGCTGTTTTTT

v_gene: TRBV6-6
abundance: few
j_gene: TRBJ1-1
d_gene: NA
CDR3aa: CASSYVQVNTEAFF
CDR3nt: TGTGCCAGCAGTTATGTGCAGGTCAACACTGAAGCTTTCTTT

v_gene: TRBV18
abundance: few
j_gene: TRBJ2-7
d_gene: NA
CDR3aa: CASSPAGHPYEQYF
CDR3nt: TGTGCCAGCTCACCAGCAGGCCATCCCTACGAGCAGTACTTC

v_gene: TRBV25-1
abundance: once
j_gene: TRBJ1-3
d_gene: TRBD1
CDR3aa: CASSEVQGGSGNTIYF
CDR3nt: TGTGCCAGCAGTGAGGTTCAGGGGGGCTCTGGAAACACCATATATTTT

v_gene: TRBV30
abundance: NA
j_gene: TRBJ1-2
d_gene: NA
CDR3aa: CAWSSGNYGYTF
CDR3nt: TGTGCCTGGTCGTCGGGTAACTATGGCTACACCTTC

v_gene: TRBV27
abundance: NA
j_gene: TRBJ2-7
d_gene: TRBD2
CDR3aa: CASRPSGRYEQYF
CDR3nt: TGTGCCAGCAGGCCTAGCGGGAGATACGAGCAGTACTTC

v_gene: TRBV5-1
abundance: few
j_gene: TRBJ1-2
d_gene: NA
CDR3aa: CASKGYKADGYTF
CDR3nt: TGCGCCAGCAAAGGTTACAAGGCGGATGGCTACACCTTC

v_gene: TRBV6-4
abundance: few
j_gene: TRBJ2-1
d_gene: TRBD2
CDR3aa: CASSGGTSGRNEQFF
CDR3nt: TGTGCCAGCAGTGGGGGGACTAGCGGGAGGAATGAGCAGTTCTTC

v_gene: TRBV7-2
abundance: NA
j_gene: TRBJ2-7
d_gene: NA
CDR3aa: CASSKTDLYEQYF
CDR3nt: TGTGCCAGCAGCAAGACAGATCTCTACGAGCAGTACTTC